Presented here are 28 T cell receptor beta chains from one specimen sequenced in a study of sequential checkpoint blockade in melanoma. Treatment of the sample: randomized to nivolumab then ipilimumab (arm A) or the reverse (arm B). Produced via immunoSEQ multiplex PCR; TCRdb's table is partial and in-frame only. The sample contains some 31,000 clones, approximately 86% of which appear only once. This specimen was CD8+ T cells sorted from blood (inferred from file names), taken from a patient given nivolumab and ipilimumab in sequence. These receptors all come from a human donor with melanoma.

Only one count was recorded for this clone. J is TRBJ2-5 and V is TRBV28; TRBD2 is a possible D gene (6 bases). The end of the DNA is better explained by TRBJ2-7, so the J call may be wrong. Per the germline V gene, CDR1 is MDHEN and CDR2 is SYDVKM. There are 14 residues in the CDR3. CDR3 nucleotides: TGTGCCAGCAGTTTAGTGGGGGGAGGCTACGAGCAGTACTTC. Protein sequence: CASSLVGGGYEQYF.

This rearrangement joins TRBV27 to TRBJ2-1, with D possibly TRBD2 on 6 matching bases. The CDR3 runs 17 residues. The germline gives CDR1 MNHEY, CDR2 SMNVEV (reference sequence). The germline V and J ends were trimmed by 6 bases and 0 bases, with 18 bases remaining between them. The CDR3 spells CASSGIPGVSSYNEQFF. The CDR3 nucleotides read TGTGCCAGCAGCGGAATCCCGGGGGTGAGCTCCTACAATGAGCAGTTCTTC.

This clone showed up just once. The V call is TRBV5-1, the J call TRBJ1-5; tentative D call: TRBD1 (6 bases). CDR1 SGHRS and CDR2 YFSETQ come from the germline V gene. V gave up 4 bases and J gave up 3 bases, with 11 bases separating them. CDR3 length: 14 amino acids. The CDR3 sequence: CASSTGQLNQPQHF. The CDR3 nucleotides are TGCGCCAGCAGCACTGGACAGCTCAATCAGCCCCAGCATTTT.

The genes are TRBV6-6 and TRBJ2-3; 11 positions match TRBD2. CDR1 is MNHNY and CDR2 is SVGAGI in the germline V gene (reference sequence). The junction had 10 bases not matched to a gene; V was cut back by 4 bases and J by 7 bases. This CDR3 is built from 16 residues. CDR3 sequence reads: CASSSIAGGVVNTQYF. The CDR3 DNA follows: TGTGCCAGCAGTTCAATAGCGGGGGGGGTGGTAAATACGCAGTATTTT.

The V gene is TRBV21-1, the J gene TRBJ1-5; TRBD1 is the table's D call, not checked against the DNA. TRBV21-1 is listed as a pseudogene. The CDR3 has 16 residues. The CDR3 loop is CASSRGQTLRGQPQHF. DNA for the CDR3: TGTGCCAGCAGCCGAGGACAGACCCTTAGGGGTCAGCCCCAGCATTTT.

The J gene is TRBJ1-2, the V gene TRBV29-1; 7 bases line up with TRBD1. The germline CDR1 and CDR2 sequences are SQVTM and ANQGSEA. J lost 3 bases, V lost 6 bases, and 7 bases had no gene match. The CDR3 totals 13 residues. CDR3 DNA: TGCAGCGTGCCGGGGACAGATTACTATGGCTACACCTTC. It translates to CSVPGTDYYGYTF.

Remarks on this clone: The junction departs from the called germline gene at one end, perhaps through a read error. This sequence joins TRBV27 and TRBJ1-1; 8 bases fit TRBD1. CDR1 is MNHEY and CDR2 is SMNVEV in the germline V gene (reference sequence). The CDR3 runs to 15 residues. CDR3 protein: CASSLSTGVNTEAFF. In nucleotides, the CDR3 is TGTGCCAGCAGTCTATCGACAGGGGTGAACACTGAAGCTTTCTTT.

This chain links TRBV11-2 with TRBJ2-7, with 9 positions matching TRBD1. This CDR3 spans 16 amino acids. The ends lost 1 base at V and 4 bases at J; junction bases unmatched: 8. In germline, CDR1 is SGHAT, CDR2 FQNNGV. CDR3 coding DNA: TGTGCCAGCAGCTTAGGCCCCGGGACAGGGACGTACGAGCAGTACTTC. Protein: CASSLGPGTGTYEQYF. Full variable domain (outside the CDR3, taken from reference TRBV11-2 and TRBJ2-7): EAGVAQSPRYKIIEKRQSVAFWCNPISGHATLYWYQQILGQGPKLLIQFQNNGVVDDSQLPKDRFSAERLKGVDSTLKIQPAKLEDSAVYLCASSLGPGTGTYEQYFGPGTRLTVT.

The rearrangement links TRBV30 to TRBJ1-2, with 8 bases identical to TRBD1. The CDR3 extends over 13 amino acids. V trimming: 2 bases; J trimming: 7 bases; junction bases outside the gene matches: 6. CDR1 is GTSNPN and CDR2 is SVGIG in the germline V gene (reference sequence). The CDR3 protein is CAWSLTGVRGYTF. CDR3 DNA: TGTGCCTGGAGTCTGACAGGGGTCCGTGGCTACACCTTC. Drawing the rest from reference TRBV30 and TRBJ1-2, the complete variable domain is SQTIHQWPATLVQPVGSPLSLECTVEGTSNPNLYWYRQAAGRGLQLLFYSVGIGQISSEVPQNLSASRPQDRQFILSSKKLLLSDSGFYLCAWSLTGVRGYTFGSGTRLTVV.

By share of the sample, this clone is medium-sized. The sample has other DNA sequences that encode this CDR3 too. The V call is TRBV7-6, the J call TRBJ2-7; maybe TRBD1 (6 bases). The CDR3 has 12 amino acids. The germline V gene has CDR1 SGHVS and CDR2 FNYEAQ. The V end was cut by 5 bases, the J end by 5 bases, with 10 bases between. For the CDR3, the DNA is TGTGCCAGCAGCCCACAGGGCCACGAGCAGTACTTC. Protein product: CASSPQGHEQYF.

J is TRBJ2-7 and V is TRBV29-1; 10 nucleotides align to TRBD1. Germline V gene data show CDR1 as SQVTM and CDR2 as ANQGSEA. Trimming took 0 bases from V and 2 from J; bases not matched to a gene: 10. The CDR3 consists of 17 residues. The CDR3 nucleotides are TGCAGCGTTGAAGAAGGTTTGGGACAGGGGACCACCTACGAGCAGTACTTC. This codes for CSVEEGLGQGTTYEQYF.

V gene TRBV13 combines with J gene TRBJ1-5, with TRBD1 matching 8 bases. Germline V lookup: CDR1 PRHDT, CDR2 FYEKMQ (reference sequence). Germline trimming cut 3 bases from V and 5 bases from J; bases unmatched to any gene: 3. This CDR3 has 14 residues. In DNA form, the CDR3 reads TGTGCCAGCAGCTTCCAGGGGGCCGATCAGCCCCAGCATTTT. Amino acid sequence: CASSFQGADQPQHF.

The J gene is TRBJ2-5, the V gene TRBV10-2; 7 nucleotides align to TRBD2. Trimming at V came to 0 bases and at J to 2 bases, leaving 9 bases not matched to a gene. The CDR3 contains 17 residues. Germline values: CDR1 WSHSY, CDR2 SAAADI. The chain's CDR3 is CASSESRGGMIQETQYF. In nucleotides, the CDR3 is TGCGCCAGCAGTGAGTCGAGGGGAGGGATGATTCAAGAGACCCAGTACTTC.

The chain is built from TRBV29-1 and TRBJ2-7, with D possibly TRBD2 on 5 matching bases. Germline V gene sequence: CDR1 SQVTM, CDR2 ANQGSEA. V was trimmed by 6 bases and J by 5 bases, leaving 17 bases between them. This CDR3 is 13 amino acids long. CDR3 DNA: TGCAGCGTGGACGGGATAAGGGCCGACGAGCAGTACTTC. Its translation: CSVDGIRADEQYF.

The genes are TRBV25-1 and TRBJ2-1; TRBD2 matches 9 bases. From germline, CDR1 is MGHDK and CDR2 SYGVNS. The CDR3 totals 15 residues. Unmatched junction bases numbered 9, after V lost 5 bases and J lost 7 bases. CDR3 coding DNA: TGTGCCAGCAGTCACAAGCAGCGGGAGGATAATGAGCAGTTCTTC. Translation: CASSHKQREDNEQFF.

This clone was recorded a few times. This rearrangement joins TRBV19 to TRBJ2-7; 13 bases line up with TRBD2. Germline loops: CDR1 LNHDA, CDR2 SQIVND (reference sequence). The CDR3 extends over 16 amino acids. Trimming took 4 bases from V and 6 from J; bases not matched to a gene: 9. The CDR3 DNA sequence: TGTGCCAGTAGTACCAACCAGGGACTAGCGGGAAGCGAGCAGTACTTC. Amino acids: CASSTNQGLAGSEQYF.

The table lists this clone with a few counts. CDR3 sequence (DNA): TGTGCCAGCAGTAAGCCAACCGACAGGCAAGAGACCCAGTACTTC. It encodes CASSKPTDRQETQYF. V gene TRBV6-5 combines with J gene TRBJ2-5, with TRBD1 as a possible D gene (6 bases). This CDR3 is built from 15 residues. Per the germline V gene, CDR1 is MNHEY and CDR2 is SVGAGI. The V and J ends lost 5 bases and 2 bases respectively, with 15 bases between them.

The gene calls are TRBV13 and TRBJ2-7; D is ambiguous. The CDR3 runs to 11 residues. V lost 4 bases and J 2 bases, leaving 3 bases between the germline ends. Germline V gives CDR1 PRHDT, CDR2 FYEKMQ (reference sequence). The CDR3 DNA follows: TGTGCCAGCAGCTCCACCTACGAGCAGTACTTC. It specifies CASSSTYEQYF.

The DNA of the CDR3 is TGTGCCAGCAGCTCGGGACAGAGAAACACCGGGGAGCTGTTTTTT. Translated, it gives CASSSGQRNTGELFF. This chain links TRBV11-3 with TRBJ2-2; 7 nucleotides match TRBD1. V gave up 4 bases and J gave up 2 bases; unmatched junction bases: 4. The length of the CDR3 is 15 residues. Germline V gives CDR1 SGHNT, CDR2 YENEEA.

This sequence joins TRBV10-3 and TRBJ2-7; 8 positions agree with TRBD2. CDR3 length: 16 residues. CDR1 is ENHRY and CDR2 is SYGVKD in the germline V gene. V shed 3 bases, J shed 0 bases, and the junction held 7 bases outside the gene matches. The CDR3 loop is CAISDGTRPSSYEQYF. The CDR3 bases are TGTGCCATCAGTGATGGGACTAGGCCGTCCTCCTACGAGCAGTACTTC.

J is TRBJ2-1 and V is TRBV18; 8 nucleotides align to TRBD1. CDR1 is KGHSH, CDR2 LQKENI, per germline. With 6 bases clipped from V and 8 bases from J, the junction kept 3 bases outside the gene matches. This CDR3 region has 12 residues. This CDR3 is CASSLQGDEQFF. DNA for the CDR3: TGTGCCAGCTCGTTACAGGGGGATGAGCAGTTCTTC.

The V gene is TRBV7-9, the J gene TRBJ2-7, with TRBD2 as a possible D gene (5 bases). This CDR3 has 14 amino acids. CDR1 SEHNR and CDR2 FQNEAQ come from the germline V gene (reference sequence). With 4 bases removed from V and 3 bases from J, the gap between germline ends came to 13 bases. The CDR3 is CASSSEGANYEQYF. Here the CDR3 DNA reads TGTGCCAGCAGCTCCGAGGGAGCGAACTACGAGCAGTACTTC.

V usage is TRBV7-9 and J usage is TRBJ1-2; D unresolved. This CDR3 comprises 12 residues. CDR1 is SEHNR and CDR2 is FQNEAQ in the germline V gene (reference sequence). V lost 11 bases and J lost 0, with 10 bases in between. CDR3 DNA: TGTGCCGCCCCAGGTTCTAACTATGGCTACACCTTC. It specifies CAAPGSNYGYTF.

CDR3 region: CASSPTAELYNEQFF. CDR3 in DNA: TGTGCCAGCAGCCCGACCGCGGAACTGTACAATGAGCAGTTCTTC. The V gene is TRBV6-5, the J gene TRBJ2-1; no reliable D call. The CDR3 contains 15 residues. Trimming shortened V by 6 bases and J by 4 bases, and 16 bases separated the two germline ends. Germline V gene sequence: CDR1 MNHEY, CDR2 SVGAGI.

This chain connects TRBV6-5 to TRBJ2-7; no reliable D call. In germline, CDR1 is MNHEY, CDR2 SVGAGI. This CDR3 contains 15 residues. V dropped 2 bases and J dropped 3 bases, with 14 bases sitting between them. The CDR3 DNA follows: TGTGCCAGCAGTTACAAGATATCCCACTACTACGAGCAGTACTTC. This codes for CASSYKISHYYEQYF.

This chain uses TRBV29-1 with TRBJ1-1, with D possibly matching TRBD1 (5 bases). Germline V gene data show CDR1 as SQVTM and CDR2 as ANQGSEA. The CDR3 has 15 residues. V lost 4 bases and J 5 bases, leaving 20 bases between the germline ends. CDR3 sequence: CSVVSDSIFGTEAFF. The CDR3 DNA reads TGCAGCGTTGTTAGTGACAGTATATTTGGGACTGAAGCTTTCTTT.

The chain recombines TRBV27 with TRBJ2-7, with 11 bases that match TRBD2. Germline V CDR1 and CDR2: MNHEY, SMNVEV (reference sequence). The CDR3 has 15 amino acids. Germline trimming cut 0 bases from V and 6 bases from J; bases unmatched to any gene: 4. The CDR3 here is CASSLSLAGGLEQYF. DNA of the CDR3: TGTGCCAGCAGTTTATCCCTAGCGGGGGGCCTCGAGCAGTACTTC.

The DNA for the CDR3 is TGTGCCAGCAGTTTGGTGTTACAGGGGGAAGAGCAGTACTTC. It encodes CASSLVLQGEEQYF. The chain couples TRBV27 to TRBJ2-7; 8 bases align to TRBD1. V shed 3 bases and J 7 bases; nucleotides not matched to a gene: 8. CDR1 is MNHEY, CDR2 SMNVEV, per germline (reference sequence). This CDR3 is 14 amino acids long.